This entry features one T cell receptor beta chain sequence. Libraries were prepared by immunoSEQ multiplex PCR; TCRdb keeps only in-frame clonotypes and omits some of them. Of around 80,000 clones listed, about 91% were seen once; the top ten hold almost 1.5%. This sample was included in a study of T cell changes during pregnancy in multiple sclerosis. Sample: peripheral blood, taken before pregnancy. The receptor was isolated from a female donor with multiple sclerosis, enrolled in a pregnancy study.

Written as DNA, the CDR3 is TGTGCCAGCAGCACCCGACGGGTCGGCTCTCCTAGCACAGATACGCAGTATTTT. Amino acids: CASSTRRVGSPSTDTQYF. V and J are TRBV11-2 and TRBJ2-3; the D is unclear. The CDR3 sequence is 18 residues long. The germline V and J ends were trimmed by 5 bases and 0 bases, with 21 bases remaining between them. The germline V gene has CDR1 SGHAT and CDR2 FQNNGV.